The source of this TCR beta chain is a study of cytomegalovirus exposure and HLA in healthy donors. Germline V CDR1 and CDR2: MNHEY, SMNVEV (reference sequence). Unmatched junction bases numbered 7, after V lost 2 bases and J lost 0 bases. The CDR3 totals 18 residues. This clone appeared a single time. Its antigen remains unidentified. Overall study results and limits: Associated with cytomegalovirus, according to the listing, were 150 to 200 TCR beta chains.

It was with 60 Vbeta and 13 Jbeta primers that the PCR ran. Here immunoSEQ multiplex PCR was the method, and the copy in TCRdb shows in-frame clones only, minus some. The table lists some 170,000 clones, 65% to 80% of them singletons. The rearrangement uses TRBV27 and TRBJ2-6, with 7 nucleotides matching TRBD1. The sequence was obtained from a woman between 50 and 59 years old in good health and CMV-seropositive. Sequenced input: PBMCs. The CDR3 region is CASSLVVYRGSGANVLTF. In DNA, the CDR3 is TGTGCCAGCAGTTTAGTTGTCTACAGGGGCTCTGGGGCCAACGTCCTGACTTTC. The complete variable domain, with remaining parts taken from reference TRBV27 and TRBJ2-6, reads EAQVTQNPRYLITVTGKKLTVTCSQNMNHEYMSWYRQDPGLGLRQIYYSMNVEVTDKGDVPEGYKVSRKEKRNFPLILESPSPNQTSLYFCASSLVVYRGSGANVLTFGAGSRLTVL.